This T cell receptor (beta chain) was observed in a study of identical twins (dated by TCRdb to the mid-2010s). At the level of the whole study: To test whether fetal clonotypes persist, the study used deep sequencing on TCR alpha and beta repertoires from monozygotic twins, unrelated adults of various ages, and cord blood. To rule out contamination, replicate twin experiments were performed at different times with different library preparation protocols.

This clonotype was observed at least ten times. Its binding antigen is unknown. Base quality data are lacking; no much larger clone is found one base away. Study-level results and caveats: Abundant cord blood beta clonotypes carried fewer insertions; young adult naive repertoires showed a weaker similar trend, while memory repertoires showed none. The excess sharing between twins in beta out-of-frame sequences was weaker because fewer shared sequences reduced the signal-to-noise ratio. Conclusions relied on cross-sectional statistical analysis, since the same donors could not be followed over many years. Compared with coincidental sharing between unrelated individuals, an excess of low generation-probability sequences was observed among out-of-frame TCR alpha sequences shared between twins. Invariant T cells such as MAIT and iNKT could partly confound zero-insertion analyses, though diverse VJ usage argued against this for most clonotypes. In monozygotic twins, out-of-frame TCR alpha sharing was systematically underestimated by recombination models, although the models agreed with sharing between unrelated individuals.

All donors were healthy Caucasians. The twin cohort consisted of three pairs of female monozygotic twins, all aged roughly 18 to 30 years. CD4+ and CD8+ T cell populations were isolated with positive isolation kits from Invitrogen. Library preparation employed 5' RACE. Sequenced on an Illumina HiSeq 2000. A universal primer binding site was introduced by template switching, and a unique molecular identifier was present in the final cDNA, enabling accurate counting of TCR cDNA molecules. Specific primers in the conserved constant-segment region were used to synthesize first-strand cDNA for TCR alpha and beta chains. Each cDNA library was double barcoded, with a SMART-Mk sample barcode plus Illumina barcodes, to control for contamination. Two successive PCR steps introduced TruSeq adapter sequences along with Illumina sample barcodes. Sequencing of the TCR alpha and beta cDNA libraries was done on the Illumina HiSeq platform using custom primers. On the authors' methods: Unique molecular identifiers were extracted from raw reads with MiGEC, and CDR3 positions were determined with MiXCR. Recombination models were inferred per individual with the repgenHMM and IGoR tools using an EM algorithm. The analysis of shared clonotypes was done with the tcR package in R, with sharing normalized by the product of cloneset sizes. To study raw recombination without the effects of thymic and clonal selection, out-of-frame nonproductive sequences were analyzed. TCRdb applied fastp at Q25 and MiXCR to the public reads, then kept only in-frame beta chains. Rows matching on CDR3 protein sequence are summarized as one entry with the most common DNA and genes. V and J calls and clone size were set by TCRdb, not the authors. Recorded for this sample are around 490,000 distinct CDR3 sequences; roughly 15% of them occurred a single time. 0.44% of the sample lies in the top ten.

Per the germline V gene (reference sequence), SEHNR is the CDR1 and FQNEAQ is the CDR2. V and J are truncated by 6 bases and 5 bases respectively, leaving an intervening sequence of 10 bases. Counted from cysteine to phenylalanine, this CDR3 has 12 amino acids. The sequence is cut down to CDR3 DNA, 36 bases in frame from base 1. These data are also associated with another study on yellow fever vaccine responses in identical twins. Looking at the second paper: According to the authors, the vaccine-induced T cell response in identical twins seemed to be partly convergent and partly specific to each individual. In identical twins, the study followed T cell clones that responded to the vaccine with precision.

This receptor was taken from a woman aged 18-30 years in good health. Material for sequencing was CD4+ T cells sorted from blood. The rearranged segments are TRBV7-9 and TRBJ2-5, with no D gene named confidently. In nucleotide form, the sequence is TGTGCCAGCAGTTTCGGGCAGGAGACCCAGTACTTC. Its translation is CASSFGQETQYF.